A single sample is the source of the 8 T cell receptor beta chains below, sequenced in a study of blood T cell repertoires in COVID-19. Using immunoSEQ multiplex PCR, the repertoire was profiled, and TCRdb retains in-frame clones only, with some absent. The table shows about 130,000 clones, with around 87% occurring only once. Sequenced input: peripheral blood. The receptors here all came from a woman aged 60 to 75 with acute or convalescent COVID-19.

The chain combines TRBV20-1 with TRBJ1-5, with a possible D match to TRBD1 (6 bases). CDR1 and CDR2 (germline): DFQATT, SNEGSKA (reference sequence). The CDR3 is 16 amino acids. Trimming removed 3 bases at V and 1 base at J, with 16 bases between. CDR3 amino acids: CSASGAGAPSNQPQHF. The CDR3 DNA follows: TGCAGTGCTAGTGGGGCGGGGGCTCCCAGCAATCAGCCCCAGCATTTT.

The rearrangement uses TRBV9 and TRBJ2-1, with 13 bases lining up with TRBD2. After removal of 4 bases from V and 9 bases from J, the junction contained 10 bases not matched to a gene. The germline V gene encodes CDR1 SGDLS and CDR2 YYNGEE. The CDR3 loop spans 16 amino acids. CDR3 DNA: TGTGCCAGCAGCCCCCAAGGACTAGCGGGAGTAGCTGAGCAGTTCTTC. As protein: CASSPQGLAGVAEQFF.

The chain carries TRBV7-2 and TRBJ2-3, with 9 bases lining up with TRBD2. The CDR3 length is 15 residues. Trimming at V came to 0 bases and at J to 6 bases, leaving 4 bases not matched to a gene. Germline-derived CDR1 and CDR2 are SGHTA and FQGNSA. The CDR3 loop reads CASSLASGSGDTQYF. CDR3 nucleotide sequence: TGTGCCAGCAGCTTAGCTAGCGGGAGTGGCGATACGCAGTATTTT.

Details on this clone: The identical CDR3 is also encoded by other nucleotide sequences in the sample. This chain connects TRBV29-1 to TRBJ1-5; D is uncertain. V lost 4 bases and J 2 bases, leaving 9 bases between the germline ends. Germline V gene lookup returns CDR1 SQVTM and CDR2 ANQGSEA. The CDR3 is made up of 13 amino acids. For the CDR3, the DNA is TGCAGCGTTGGAGGTGGAGGCAATCAGCCCCAGCATTTT. This sequence encodes CSVGGGGNQPQHF.

This clone was counted a few times. The V and J genes are TRBV2 and TRBJ1-3, with D unclear. Trimming removed 2 bases at V and 3 bases at J, with 5 bases between. CDR1 and CDR2 from the germline V gene are SNHLY and FYNNEI. The length of the CDR3 is 13 residues. The CDR3 here is CASSEIVGNTIYF. As DNA, the CDR3 is TGTGCCAGCAGTGAAATAGTTGGAAACACCATATATTTT.

This clone was found once. The chain links TRBV6-5 to TRBJ2-7, with 8 bases fitting TRBD2. V lost 4 bases to trimming and J lost 4 bases; unmatched junction nucleotides: 6. Looked up from germline, CDR1 is MNHEY and CDR2 is SVGAGI. CDR3 length: 14 amino acids. In DNA, the CDR3 is TGTGCCAGCAGTTTTGGACTAGCTCGGTACGAGCAGTACTTC. Its translation: CASSFGLARYEQYF.

The CDR3 coding sequence is TGTGCCAGCTCGCCCGGGACAGGACCCCTATACGAGCAGTACTTC. Translated, it gives CASSPGTGPLYEQYF. This chain uses TRBV18 with TRBJ2-7; TRBD1 matches 8 bases. After removal of 6 bases from V and 4 bases from J, the junction contained 11 bases not matched to a gene. The germline V gene encodes CDR1 KGHSH and CDR2 LQKENI. This CDR3 is built from 15 residues.

This clone was recorded a few times. The V gene is TRBV5-5, the J gene TRBJ1-1; tentative D call: TRBD1 (5 bases). The germline gives CDR1 SGHKS, CDR2 YYEKEE (reference sequence). V was clipped by 4 bases and J by 3 bases, with 19 bases between them. CDR3 length: 16 amino acids. CDR3 amino acids: CASSPRARSQDTEAFF. The CDR3 DNA follows: TGTGCCAGCAGCCCCAGGGCCCGCAGTCAAGACACTGAAGCTTTCTTT.